A single T cell receptor (beta chain) is shown here with its context. Its cognate antigen is unknown. This sample was included in a study of T cells in Graves' hyperthyroidism and ophthalmopathy. Diagnostic assessment was based on clinical symptoms, serum thyroxine and TRAb, thyroid ultrasound and orbital computed tomography. The investigators amplified TCR beta CDR3 regions from RNA transcripts. The study used the HTBI primer set for a first-round RT-PCR of the TCR CDR3. TCRdb reprocessed the multiplex PCR reads with MiXCR, giving one entry per CDR3 protein. The sample lists just over 550,000 distinct CDR3 sequences, 35% to 55% occurring once. Germline values: CDR1 MGHDK, CDR2 SYGVNS. This CDR3 has 14 residues. Trimming cost V 6 bases and J 6 bases, with 15 bases left between them. Overall study findings and caveats: Among clonotypes expanded in thyroid above 0.001, most were also found in blood.

Sequenced sample: peripheral blood or thyroid tissue (not recorded which). This receptor was taken from a woman aged 18-29 years with Graves' hyperthyroidism. The chain uses TRBV25-1 and TRBJ1-3; maybe TRBD1 (5 bases). The CDR3 nucleotides are TGTGCCAGCAGCGCCTGGGACCCTCAAAACACCATATATTTT. Translated, it gives CASSAWDPQNTIYF.